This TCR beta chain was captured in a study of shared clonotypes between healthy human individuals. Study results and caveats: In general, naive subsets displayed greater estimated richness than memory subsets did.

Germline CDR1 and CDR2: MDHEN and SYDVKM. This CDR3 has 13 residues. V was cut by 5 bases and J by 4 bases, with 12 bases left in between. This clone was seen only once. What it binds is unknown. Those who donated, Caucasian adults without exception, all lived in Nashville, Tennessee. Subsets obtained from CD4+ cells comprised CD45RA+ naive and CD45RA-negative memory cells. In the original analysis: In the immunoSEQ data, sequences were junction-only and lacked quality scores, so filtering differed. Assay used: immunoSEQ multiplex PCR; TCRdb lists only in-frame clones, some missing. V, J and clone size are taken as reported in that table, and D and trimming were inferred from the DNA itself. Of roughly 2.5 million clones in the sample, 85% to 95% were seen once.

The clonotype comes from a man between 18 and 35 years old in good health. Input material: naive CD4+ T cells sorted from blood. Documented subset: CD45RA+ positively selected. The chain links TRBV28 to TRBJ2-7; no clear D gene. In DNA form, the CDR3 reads TGTGCCAGCAGTGCAATCTTGGGGTACGAGCAGTACTTC. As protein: CASSAILGYEQYF.